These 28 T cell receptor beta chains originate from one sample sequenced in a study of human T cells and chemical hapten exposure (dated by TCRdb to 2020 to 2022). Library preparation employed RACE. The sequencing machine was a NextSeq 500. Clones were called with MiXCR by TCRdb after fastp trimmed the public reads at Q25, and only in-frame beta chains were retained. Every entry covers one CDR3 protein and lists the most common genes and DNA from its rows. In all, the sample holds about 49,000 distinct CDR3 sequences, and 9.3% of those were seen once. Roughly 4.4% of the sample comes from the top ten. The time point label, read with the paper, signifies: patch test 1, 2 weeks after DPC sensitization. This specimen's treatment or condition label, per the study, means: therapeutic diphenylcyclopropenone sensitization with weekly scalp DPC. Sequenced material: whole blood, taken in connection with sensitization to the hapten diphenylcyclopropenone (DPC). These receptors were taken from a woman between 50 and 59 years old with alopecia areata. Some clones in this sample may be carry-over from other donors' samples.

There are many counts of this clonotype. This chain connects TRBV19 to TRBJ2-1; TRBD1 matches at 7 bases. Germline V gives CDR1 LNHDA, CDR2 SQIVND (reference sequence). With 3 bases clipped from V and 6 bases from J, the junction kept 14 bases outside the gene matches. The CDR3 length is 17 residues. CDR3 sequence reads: CASSMAQDRIPRNEQFF. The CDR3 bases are TGTGCCAGTAGTATGGCCCAGGACAGGATTCCCCGCAATGAGCAGTTCTTC.

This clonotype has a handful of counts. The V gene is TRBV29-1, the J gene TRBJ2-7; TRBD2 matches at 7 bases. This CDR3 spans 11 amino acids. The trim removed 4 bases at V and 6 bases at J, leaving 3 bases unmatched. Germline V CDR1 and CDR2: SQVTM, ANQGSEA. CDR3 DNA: TGCAGCGTTGTCCGCGGGAGCGAGCAGTACTTC. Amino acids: CSVVRGSEQYF.

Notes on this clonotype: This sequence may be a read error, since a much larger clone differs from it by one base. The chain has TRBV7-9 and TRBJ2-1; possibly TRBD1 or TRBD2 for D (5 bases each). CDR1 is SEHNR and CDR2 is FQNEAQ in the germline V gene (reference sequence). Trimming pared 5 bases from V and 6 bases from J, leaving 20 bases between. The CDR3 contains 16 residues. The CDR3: CASSPIGTRIGNEQFF. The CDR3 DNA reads TGTGCCAGCAGCCCCATCGGGACCCGTATTGGCAATGAGCAGTTCTTC.

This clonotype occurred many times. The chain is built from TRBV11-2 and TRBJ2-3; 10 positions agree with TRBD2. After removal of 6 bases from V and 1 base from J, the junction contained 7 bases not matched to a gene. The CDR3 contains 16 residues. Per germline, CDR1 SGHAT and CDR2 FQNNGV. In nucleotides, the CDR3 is TGTGCCAGCAGTTATCTAGCGGGAGTCGGCACAGATACGCAGTATTTT. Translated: CASSYLAGVGTDTQYF.

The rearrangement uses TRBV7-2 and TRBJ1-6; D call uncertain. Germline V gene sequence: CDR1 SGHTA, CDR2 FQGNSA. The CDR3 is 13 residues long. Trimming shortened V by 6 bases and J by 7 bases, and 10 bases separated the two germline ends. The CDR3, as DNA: TGTGCCAGCAGTACACAGAGGAATTCACCCCTCCACTTT. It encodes CASSTQRNSPLHF.

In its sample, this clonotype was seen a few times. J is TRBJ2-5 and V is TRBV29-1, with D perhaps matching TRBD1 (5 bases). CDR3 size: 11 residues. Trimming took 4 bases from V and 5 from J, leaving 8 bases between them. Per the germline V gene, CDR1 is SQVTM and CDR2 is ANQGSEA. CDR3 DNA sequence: TGCAGCGTTGGGACATTGGAGACCCAGTACTTC. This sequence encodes CSVGTLETQYF.

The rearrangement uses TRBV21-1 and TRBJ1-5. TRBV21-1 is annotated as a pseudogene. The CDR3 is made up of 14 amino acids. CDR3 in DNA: TGTGCCAGCAGCCGGACGGGGTGCAATCAGCCCCAGCATTTT. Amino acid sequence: CASSRTGCNQPQHF.

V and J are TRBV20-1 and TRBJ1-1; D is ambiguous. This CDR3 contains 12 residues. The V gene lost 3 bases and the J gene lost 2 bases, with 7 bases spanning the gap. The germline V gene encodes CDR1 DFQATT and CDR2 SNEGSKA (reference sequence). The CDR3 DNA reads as TGCAGTGCTAGCAACTTAAACACTGAAGCTTTCTTT. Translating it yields CSASNLNTEAFF.

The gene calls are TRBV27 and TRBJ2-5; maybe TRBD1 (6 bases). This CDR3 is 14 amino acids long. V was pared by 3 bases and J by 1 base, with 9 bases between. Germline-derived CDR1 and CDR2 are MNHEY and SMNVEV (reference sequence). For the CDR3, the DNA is TGTGCCAGCAGTTTCTACAGGGCCCAAGAGACCCAGTACTTC. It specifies CASSFYRAQETQYF.

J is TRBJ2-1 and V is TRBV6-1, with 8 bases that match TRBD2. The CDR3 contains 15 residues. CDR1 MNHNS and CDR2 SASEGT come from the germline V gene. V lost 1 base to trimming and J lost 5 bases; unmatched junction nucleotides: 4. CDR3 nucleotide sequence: TGTGCCAGCAGTGAAGAGGGTAGCGGGAACAATGAGCAGTTCTTC. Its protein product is CASSEEGSGNNEQFF.

CDR3 in amino acids: CASSHEATGIGFF. The CDR3 DNA follows: TGTGCCAGCAGCCACGAAGCGACAGGTATAGGATTCTTC. The gene calls are TRBV3-1 and TRBJ2-1; tentative D call: TRBD1 (6 bases). CDR3 length equals 13 residues. The V gene's germline CDR1 is LGHDT and CDR2 YNNKEL (reference sequence). Trimming removed 3 bases at V and 16 bases at J, with 19 bases between.

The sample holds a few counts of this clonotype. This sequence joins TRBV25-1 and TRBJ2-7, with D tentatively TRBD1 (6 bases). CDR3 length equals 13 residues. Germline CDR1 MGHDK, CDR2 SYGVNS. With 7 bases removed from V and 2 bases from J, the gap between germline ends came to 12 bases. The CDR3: CASKHRVTYEQYF. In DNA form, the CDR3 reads TGTGCCAGCAAACACAGGGTGACCTACGAGCAGTACTTC.

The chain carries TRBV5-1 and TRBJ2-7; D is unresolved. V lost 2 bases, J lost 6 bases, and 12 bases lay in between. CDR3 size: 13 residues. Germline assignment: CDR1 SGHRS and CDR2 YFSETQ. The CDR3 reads CASSFYEIGEQYF. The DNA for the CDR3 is TGCGCCAGCAGCTTCTATGAGATAGGCGAGCAGTACTTC.

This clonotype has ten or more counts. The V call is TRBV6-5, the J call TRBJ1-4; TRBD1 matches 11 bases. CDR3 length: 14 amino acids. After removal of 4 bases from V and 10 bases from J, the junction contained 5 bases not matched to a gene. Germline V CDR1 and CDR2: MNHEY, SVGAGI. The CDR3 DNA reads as TGTGCCAGCAGTTCCGGGACAGGGGGAGGAAAACTGTTTTTT. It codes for CASSSGTGGGKLFF.

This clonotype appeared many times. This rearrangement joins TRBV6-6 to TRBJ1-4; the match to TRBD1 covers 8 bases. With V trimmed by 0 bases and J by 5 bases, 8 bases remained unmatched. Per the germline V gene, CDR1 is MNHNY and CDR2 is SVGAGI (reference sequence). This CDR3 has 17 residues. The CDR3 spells CASSYSFPGQANEKLFF. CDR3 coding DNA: TGTGCCAGCAGTTACTCATTCCCGGGACAGGCGAATGAAAAACTGTTTTTT.

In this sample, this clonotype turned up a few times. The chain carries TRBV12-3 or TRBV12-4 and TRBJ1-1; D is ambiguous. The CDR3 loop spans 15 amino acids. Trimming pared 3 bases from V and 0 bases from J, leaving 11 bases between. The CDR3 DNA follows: TGTGCCAGCAGTTTCCAGGATTCGTTGAACACTGAAGCTTTCTTT. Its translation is CASSFQDSLNTEAFF.

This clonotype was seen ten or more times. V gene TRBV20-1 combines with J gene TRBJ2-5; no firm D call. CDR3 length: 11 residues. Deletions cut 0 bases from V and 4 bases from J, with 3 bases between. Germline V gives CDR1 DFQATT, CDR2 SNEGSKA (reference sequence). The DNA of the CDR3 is TGCAGTGCTAGAGATCGAGAGACCCAGTACTTC. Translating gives CSARDRETQYF.

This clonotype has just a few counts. Written as DNA, the CDR3 is TGTGCCAGCAGCCCTCGACCGGAGAGCTCCTACAATGAGCAGTTCTTC. Residues: CASSPRPESSYNEQFF. The chain employs TRBV9 and TRBJ2-1, with D hard to call. V lost 4 bases and J lost 0, with 14 bases in between. The V gene's germline CDR1 is SGDLS and CDR2 YYNGEE. The CDR3 consists of 16 residues.

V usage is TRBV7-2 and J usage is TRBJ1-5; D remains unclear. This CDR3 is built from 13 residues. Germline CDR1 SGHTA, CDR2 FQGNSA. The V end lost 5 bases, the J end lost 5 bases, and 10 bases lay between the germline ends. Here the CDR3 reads CASSQVVDQPQHF. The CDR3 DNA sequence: TGTGCCAGCAGCCAAGTGGTCGATCAGCCCCAGCATTTT.

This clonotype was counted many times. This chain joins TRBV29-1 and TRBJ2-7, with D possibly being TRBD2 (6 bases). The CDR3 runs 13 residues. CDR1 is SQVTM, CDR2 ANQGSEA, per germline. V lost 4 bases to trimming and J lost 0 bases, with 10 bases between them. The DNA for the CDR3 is TGCAGCGTTGGCGGGATCCTCTCCTACGAGCAGTACTTC. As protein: CSVGGILSYEQYF.

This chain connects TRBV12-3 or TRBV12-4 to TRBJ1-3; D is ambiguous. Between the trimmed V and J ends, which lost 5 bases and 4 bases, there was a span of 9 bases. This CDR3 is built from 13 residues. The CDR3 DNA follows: TGTGCCAGCAGTGCATCATCCGGAAACACCATATATTTT. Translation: CASSASSGNTIYF.

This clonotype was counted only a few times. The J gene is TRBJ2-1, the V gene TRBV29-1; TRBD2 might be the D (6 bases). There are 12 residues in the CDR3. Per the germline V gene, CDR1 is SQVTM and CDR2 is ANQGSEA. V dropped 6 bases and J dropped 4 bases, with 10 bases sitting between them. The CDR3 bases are TGCAGCGTGGCGGGACCTTACAATGAGCAGTTCTTC. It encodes CSVAGPYNEQFF.

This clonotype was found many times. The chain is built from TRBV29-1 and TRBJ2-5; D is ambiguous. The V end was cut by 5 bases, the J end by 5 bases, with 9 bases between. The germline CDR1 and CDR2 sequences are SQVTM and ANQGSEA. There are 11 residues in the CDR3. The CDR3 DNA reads TGCAGCGTTTCGGAATTTGAGACCCAGTACTTC. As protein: CSVSEFETQYF.

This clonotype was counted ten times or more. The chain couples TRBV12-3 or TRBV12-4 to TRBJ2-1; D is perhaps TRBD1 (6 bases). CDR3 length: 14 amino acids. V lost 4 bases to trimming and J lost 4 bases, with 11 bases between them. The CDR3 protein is CASSSGVAYNEQFF. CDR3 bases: TGTGCCAGCAGTTCAGGGGTCGCGTACAATGAGCAGTTCTTC.

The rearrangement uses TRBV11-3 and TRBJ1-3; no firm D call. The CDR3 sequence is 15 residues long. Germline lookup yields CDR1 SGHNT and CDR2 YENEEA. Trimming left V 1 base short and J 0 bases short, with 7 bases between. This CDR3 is CASSLASGSGNTIYF. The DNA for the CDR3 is TGTGCCAGCAGCTTAGCCTCCGGCTCTGGAAACACCATATATTTT.

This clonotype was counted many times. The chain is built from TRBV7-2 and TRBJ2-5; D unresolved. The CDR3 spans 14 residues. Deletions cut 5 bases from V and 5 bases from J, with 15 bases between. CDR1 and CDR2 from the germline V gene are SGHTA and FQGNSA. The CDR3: CASSLGSIGETQYF. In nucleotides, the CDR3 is TGTGCCAGCAGCCTCGGATCCATTGGGGAGACCCAGTACTTC.

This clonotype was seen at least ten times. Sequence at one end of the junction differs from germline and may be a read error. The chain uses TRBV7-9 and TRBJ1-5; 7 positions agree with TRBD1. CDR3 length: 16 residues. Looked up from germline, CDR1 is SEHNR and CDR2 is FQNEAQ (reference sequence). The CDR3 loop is CASSLAGQFSHQPQHF. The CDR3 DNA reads TGTGCCAGCAGCTTAGCGGGACAGTTTAGCCATCAGCCCCAGCATTTT.

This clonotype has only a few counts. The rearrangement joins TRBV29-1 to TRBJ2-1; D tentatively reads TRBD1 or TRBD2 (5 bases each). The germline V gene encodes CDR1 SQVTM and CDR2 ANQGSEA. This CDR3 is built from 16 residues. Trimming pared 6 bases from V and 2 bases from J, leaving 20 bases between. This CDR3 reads CSVNHPGPQAYNEQFF. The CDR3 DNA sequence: TGCAGCGTGAACCATCCGGGACCACAGGCCTACAATGAGCAGTTCTTC.